This is a list of T cell receptor beta chains from one sample in a study of cytomegalovirus exposure and HLA in healthy donors. TCRdb's table, derived via immunoSEQ multiplex PCR, lists solely in-frame clones and lacks some. In the table there are roughly 100,000 clones, 75% to 90% of which are singletons. The sequencing sample was made of PBMCs. All receptors come from a man aged 30 to 45 in good health and CMV-seropositive. CDR3s include the opening cysteine and the closing phenylalanine or tryptophan. The D gene is left open where the match is weak. Only part of the rows carry a size: once, few, many, or a class if the clone is expanded.

cdr3_nt,cdr3_aa,j_call,d_call,v_call,clone_size
TGTGCCAGCAGCCAAGAAGCAGACAAGAACTATGGCTACACCTTC,CASSQEADKNYGYTF,TRBJ1-2,NA,TRBV4-2,NA
TGTGCCAGCAGCGTAGTAGGACTAGCCTACAATGAGCAGTTCTTC,CASSVVGLAYNEQFF,TRBJ2-1,TRBD2,TRBV9,NA
TGTGCCAGCAGTAAGGCCACAGGGGTTTCACCCCTCCACTTT,CASSKATGVSPLHF,TRBJ1-6,TRBD1,TRBV6-5,few
TGTGCCAGCAGCTTGGCCCTTGACAGGATTAGAGGAGAGACCCAGTACTTC,CASSLALDRIRGETQYF,TRBJ2-5,NA,TRBV7-9,NA
TGTGCCAGCAGCAGGGAACAGGGTTCCGCGGAGCAGTACTTC,CASSREQGSAEQYF,TRBJ2-7,NA,TRBV7-9,NA
TGTGCCAGCAGTGAAGACAGGGGGGTGGGTCCCCAGCATTTT,CASSEDRGVGPQHF,TRBJ1-5,TRBD1,TRBV2,NA
TGTGCCAGCAGTCGACAGGACCGCCAAGAGACCCAGTACTTC,CASSRQDRQETQYF,TRBJ2-5,NA,TRBV6-5,NA
TGTGCTAGCAGCCCGGGACATTTCACAGATACGCAGTATTTT,CASSPGHFTDTQYF,TRBJ2-3,NA,TRBV7-7,NA
TGTGCCAGCAGTTCGATTCGACTAGCGGGGGGGCTCGCCTACAATGAGCAGTTCTTC,CASSSIRLAGGLAYNEQFF,TRBJ2-1,TRBD2,TRBV28,NA
TGTGCCAGCAATGATTGGGGCTACGAGCAATACTTC,CASNDWGYEQYF,TRBJ2-7,NA,TRBV6-6,NA
TGTGCCAGCAGTTCAGCGGGGGTTCCAGATACGCAGTATTTT,CASSSAGVPDTQYF,TRBJ2-3,TRBD2,TRBV2,NA
TGCGCCAGCAGCCAAGAAAGGGGATTCTCTGGAAACACCATATATTTT,CASSQERGFSGNTIYF,TRBJ1-3,NA,TRBV4-1,NA
TGTGCCTGCTCCGCCGGACAGGGTGGACAGCCCCAGCATTTT,CACSAGQGGQPQHF,TRBJ1-5,TRBD1,TRBV30,NA
TGTGCCAGCAGTTTGCGGCCTTTTCAGAGCCCGAGGGGGTTTAGCAATCAGCCCCAGCATTTT,CASSLRPFQSPRGFSNQPQHF,TRBJ1-5,NA,TRBV28,NA
TGTGCCAGCTTTAGCGGCTATAATTCACCCCTCCACTTT,CASFSGYNSPLHF,TRBJ1-6,NA,TRBV6-5,NA
TGTGCCAGCAGCGTAGGTACCGGGAACACAGATACGCAGTATTTT,CASSVGTGNTDTQYF,TRBJ2-3,NA,TRBV9,NA
TGTGCCATCAGTGAGCAGGGGCGAGGGAACACTGAAGCTTTCTTT,CAISEQGRGNTEAFF,TRBJ1-1,NA,TRBV10-3,NA
TGTGCCAGCAGCCACGGGGGGGAAGCTAACTATGGCTACACCTTC,CASSHGGEANYGYTF,TRBJ1-2,NA,TRBV6-5,NA
TGTGCCGCAGGACAGGGGGAAACTGAAGCTTTCTTT,CAAGQGETEAFF,TRBJ1-1,TRBD1,TRBV19,NA
TGTGCCAGCAGCTTAAGTCCTCGCGGTGAGCAGTACTTC,CASSLSPRGEQYF,TRBJ2-7,NA,TRBV7-8,NA
TGTGCCAGCAGTTTAGTCAACACCAGATCCTACGAGCAGTACTTC,CASSLVNTRSYEQYF,TRBJ2-7,NA,TRBV28,few
TGTGCCAGCAGCCCGGGAGGGTACGTAAACTATGGCTACACCTTC,CASSPGGYVNYGYTF,TRBJ1-2,NA,TRBV5-6,NA
TGCGCCAGCAGCCTTGGACAGGGAGTTTTGATTTTGTCGGACAATCAGCCCCAGCATTTT,CASSLGQGVLILSDNQPQHF,TRBJ1-5,TRBD1,TRBV4-1,once
TGTGCCAGCAGCTTCGTGGCGGCGGGAGATACGCAGTATTTT,CASSFVAAGDTQYF,TRBJ2-3,NA,TRBV5-6,NA
TGTGCCAGCAGCGGAGATGACAGGCCGCGCAGAGAAGCTTTCTTT,CASSGDDRPRREAFF,TRBJ1-1,NA,TRBV9,NA
TGTGCCAGCATGGTCGGTACAGGCCTTAATGAAAAACTGTTTTTT,CASMVGTGLNEKLFF,TRBJ1-4,NA,TRBV6-1,NA
TGTGCCAGCAGTGACACGGACAGGGCAGCTTATGGCTACACCTTC,CASSDTDRAAYGYTF,TRBJ1-2,TRBD1,TRBV2,NA
TGTGCCAGCAGTGACTGGGGACTAGGCACAGATACGCAGTATTTT,CASSDWGLGTDTQYF,TRBJ2-3,TRBD2,TRBV6-4,NA
TGTGCCAGCAGTTCCCAGGGGGCCGGTCAGCCCCAGCATTTT,CASSSQGAGQPQHF,TRBJ1-5,TRBD1,TRBV28,NA
TGTGCCATCAGTGACCCCAGGGGGACGGGCCAGCCCCAGCATTTT,CAISDPRGTGQPQHF,TRBJ1-5,TRBD1,TRBV10-3,NA
TGTGCCATCAGTGAGACTCCGGGACTGAGGTCCTACGAGCAGTACTTC,CAISETPGLRSYEQYF,TRBJ2-7,NA,TRBV10-3,NA
TGTGCCAGCAGCCGGGGACAGGGGGGCACCGGGGAGCTGTTTTTT,CASSRGQGGTGELFF,TRBJ2-2,TRBD1,TRBV7-2,NA
TGTGCCAGAGACCCAACAGGGGGCCCTGGGGCCAACGTCCTGACTTTC,CARDPTGGPGANVLTF,TRBJ2-6,TRBD1,TRBV6-4,NA
TGTGCCAGCAGTTTATCCCTCTCCTACGAGCAGTACTTC,CASSLSLSYEQYF,TRBJ2-7,NA,TRBV27,NA
TGTGCCTGGGACAGTGGAGCTGAAGCTTTCTTT,CAWDSGAEAFF,TRBJ1-1,NA,TRBV30,NA
TGTGCCAGCAGTACGTGGACAGGGGAGGAGACCCAGTACTTC,CASSTWTGEETQYF,TRBJ2-5,TRBD1,TRBV6-1,NA
TGTGCCACCAGCAGAGATTCCAGACAGGGGTACGAGCAGTACTTC,CATSRDSRQGYEQYF,TRBJ2-7,TRBD1,TRBV15,NA
TGTGCCAGCAGTGAGCGGAGGGGAGAGACCCAGTACTTC,CASSERRGETQYF,TRBJ2-5,NA,TRBV2,NA
TGTGCCAGCAGCTTAGAGTGGACAGGCTACACCTTC,CASSLEWTGYTF,TRBJ1-2,NA,TRBV7-2,NA
TGTGCCAGCAGCTCGAATAACAGGGGTGGTAATTCACCCCTCCACTTT,CASSSNNRGGNSPLHF,TRBJ1-6,TRBD1,TRBV25-1,NA
TGCGCCAGCAGCCAAGATCAGGGGGCTAATTCACCCCTCCACTTT,CASSQDQGANSPLHF,TRBJ1-6,TRBD1,TRBV4-1,NA
TGCGCCAGCAGCCAAGACCCGGGGGCTGGAAACACCATATATTTT,CASSQDPGAGNTIYF,TRBJ1-3,NA,TRBV4-1,few
TGTGCCTGGAGTGTGTCGGGGTGGGACAATCAGCCCCAGCATTTT,CAWSVSGWDNQPQHF,TRBJ1-5,NA,TRBV30,NA
TGCGCCAGCAGCCAAGATAGGGGGGGAGCCATCTACGAGCAGTACTTC,CASSQDRGGAIYEQYF,TRBJ2-7,NA,TRBV4-1,NA
TGTGCCAGCACCGGGGGACAGTATAATTCACCCCTCCACTTT,CASTGGQYNSPLHF,TRBJ1-6,TRBD1,TRBV28,once
TGTGCCAGCAGTCCCTCCAGGGGACCCACTGAAGCTTTCTTT,CASSPSRGPTEAFF,TRBJ1-1,NA,TRBV6-5,NA
TGTGCCAGCTCACCGTCGATCAGGGCCCTGAACACTGAAGCTTTCTTT,CASSPSIRALNTEAFF,TRBJ1-1,NA,TRBV18,NA
TGCGCCAGCAGCTTGGATCGATCGGGGAATAATGAGCAGTTCTTC,CASSLDRSGNNEQFF,TRBJ2-1,NA,TRBV5-1,NA
TGTGCCAGCAGCCAAGACTTTAGCGGGGGGAACTACGAGCAGTACTTC,CASSQDFSGGNYEQYF,TRBJ2-7,TRBD2,TRBV4-2,NA
TGTGCCAGCAGCTTGTCGGGGGGGGATGAGCAGTTCTTC,CASSLSGGDEQFF,TRBJ2-1,TRBD2,TRBV5-4,NA
TGTGCCAGCAGCCCCGGGGGTGGGGGGGCCTTCAAAGAGACCCAGTACTTC,CASSPGGGGAFKETQYF,TRBJ2-5,NA,TRBV9,NA
TGTGCCAGCAGTGTACAGGGGAACACTGGGGCCAACGTCCTGACTTTC,CASSVQGNTGANVLTF,TRBJ2-6,TRBD1,TRBV6-4,NA
TGTGCCAGCAGTTCCTGGGACACGGGAAATGAAAAACTGTTTTTT,CASSSWDTGNEKLFF,TRBJ1-4,NA,TRBV6-5,once
TGTGCCAGCAGTTACTCAAGTCTTACAGGGGAGTACTTC,CASSYSSLTGEYF,TRBJ2-7,TRBD1,TRBV6-5,once
TGTGCCAGCTGCTCTTCCGGAGTTAGTGGCATTCAGTACTTC,CASCSSGVSGIQYF,TRBJ2-4,NA,TRBV5-6,NA
TGTGTCAGAAGCGCTCAGGGGGTCAAGACCTTC,CVRSAQGVKTF,TRBJ1-2,NA,TRBV7-5,NA
TGTGCCAGCTCACCAGGGGGGGCCCGGAACGAGCAGTACTTC,CASSPGGARNEQYF,TRBJ2-7,NA,TRBV18,NA
TGTGCCAGCAGCTCAGGGACAGGGGTGAGAGAGCAGTACTTC,CASSSGTGVREQYF,TRBJ2-7,TRBD1,TRBV7-9,NA